The sequence of this T cell receptor (beta chain) was determined in a study of blood T cell repertoires in COVID-19. This CDR3 is 14 amino acids long. The ends were cut back, 7 bases at V and 4 bases at J, with 16 bases in the middle. CDR1 is LNHDA and CDR2 is SQIVND in the germline V gene (reference sequence). Measured with immunoSEQ multiplex PCR; TCRdb has only the in-frame clones, and not every one. The data hold under 300,000 clones, with 87% observed a single time. The J gene is TRBJ1-2, the V gene TRBV19; D remains unclear. This sequence originates from a woman in her thirties with acute COVID-19. Sequenced material: PBMCs or T cells enriched from blood (not recorded which). In DNA, the CDR3 is TGTGCCAGTACCCCGTTGCCGGTGGTCTATGGCTACACCTTC. Protein: CASTPLPVVYGYTF.